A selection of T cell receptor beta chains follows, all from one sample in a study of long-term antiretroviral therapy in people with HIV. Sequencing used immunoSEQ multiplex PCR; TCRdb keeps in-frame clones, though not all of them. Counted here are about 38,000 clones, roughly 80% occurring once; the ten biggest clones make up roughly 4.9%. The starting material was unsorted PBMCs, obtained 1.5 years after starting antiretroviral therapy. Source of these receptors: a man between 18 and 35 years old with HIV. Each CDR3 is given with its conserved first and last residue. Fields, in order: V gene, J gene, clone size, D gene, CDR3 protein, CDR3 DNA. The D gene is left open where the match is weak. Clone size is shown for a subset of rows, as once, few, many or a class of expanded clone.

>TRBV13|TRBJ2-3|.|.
CASSLADLVRTDTQYF
TGTGCCAGCAGCCTTGCAGACCTGGTGAGAACAGATACGCAGTATTTT
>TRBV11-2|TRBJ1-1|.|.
CASSLVQGVEAFF
TGTGCCAGCAGCTTAGTACAAGGGGTGGAAGCTTTCTTT
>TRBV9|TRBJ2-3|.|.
CASSVVWGGGTDTQYF
TGTGCCAGCAGCGTAGTTTGGGGCGGAGGCACAGATACGCAGTATTTT
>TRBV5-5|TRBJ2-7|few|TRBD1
CASSPGTGALEQYF
TGTGCCAGCAGCCCCGGGACAGGGGCCCTCGAGCAGTACTTC
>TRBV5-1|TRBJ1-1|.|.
CASSLASTGEAFF
TGCGCCAGCAGCTTGGCCAGCACAGGTGAAGCTTTCTTT
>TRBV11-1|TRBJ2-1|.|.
CASSLTPRDEQFF
TGTGCCAGCAGCTTGACTCCTCGGGATGAGCAGTTCTTC
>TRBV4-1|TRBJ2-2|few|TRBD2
CASSQDRASGRRNGELFF
TGCGCCAGCAGCCAAGATCGTGCCAGCGGGAGGCGTAACGGGGAGCTGTTTTTT
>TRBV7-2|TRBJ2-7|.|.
CASSSSSYEQYF
TGTGCCAGCAGCTCGAGCTCCTACGAGCAGTACTTC
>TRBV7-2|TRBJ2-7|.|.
CASSSYTDQAEQYF
TGTGCCAGCAGCTCCTACACCGATCAGGCCGAGCAGTACTTC
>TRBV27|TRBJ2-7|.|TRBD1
CASSWGQGSYEQYF
TGTGCCAGCAGTTGGGGACAGGGTTCCTACGAGCAGTACTTC
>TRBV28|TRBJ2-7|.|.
CASSPIPYEQYF
TGTGCCAGCAGCCCCATCCCATACGAGCAGTACTTC
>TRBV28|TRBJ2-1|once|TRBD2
CASSTRRGGAWGEQFF
TGTGCCAGCAGCACCCGTCGGGGAGGGGCTTGGGGTGAGCAGTTCTTC
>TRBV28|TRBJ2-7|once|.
CASSSDLGWDKAVYEQYF
TGTGCCAGCAGTTCTGACCTTGGTTGGGACAAGGCCGTCTACGAGCAGTACTTC
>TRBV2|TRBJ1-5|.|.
CASSEVGQAHQPQHF
TGTGCCAGCAGTGAGGTGGGGCAGGCTCATCAGCCCCAGCATTTT
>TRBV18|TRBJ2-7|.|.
CASSLSGPPQRNEQYF
TGTGCCAGCTCACTTTCCGGGCCACCCCAACGCAACGAGCAGTACTTC
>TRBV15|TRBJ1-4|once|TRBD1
CATSRDKDRRNEKLFF
TGTGCCACCAGCAGAGATAAGGACAGGAGGAATGAAAAACTGTTTTTT
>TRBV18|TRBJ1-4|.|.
CASSPRGALVANEKLFF
TGTGCCAGCTCACCACGGGGAGCTCTCGTGGCTAATGAAAAACTGTTTTTT
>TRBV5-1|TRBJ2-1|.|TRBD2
CASSDISGSYEQFF
TGCGCCAGCTCCGATATTAGCGGGAGCTATGAGCAGTTCTTC